These T cell receptor beta chains were read from a single sample in a study of shared clonotypes between healthy human individuals. Sequencing used immunoSEQ multiplex PCR; TCRdb keeps in-frame clones, though not all of them. The sample has about 2 million clones; roughly 95% are singletons. Sequenced: naive CD4+ T cells sorted from blood. Source of these receptors: a man younger than 35 in good health. CDR3s include the opening cysteine and the closing phenylalanine or tryptophan. Each record gives: clone size, J gene, V gene, D gene, CDR3 DNA, CDR3 protein. The D gene is left open where the match is weak. For some rows the clone size is stated as once, few or many, or as a class when expanded; others skip it.

.	TRBJ1-2	TRBV7-3	.	TGTGCCAGCAGCTTTCCGGGGGCGATTGGCTACACCTTC	CASSFPGAIGYTF
.	TRBJ2-3	TRBV6-5	.	TGTGCCAGCAGTTACTCGGCTAACACAGATACGCAGTATTTT	CASSYSANTDTQYF
.	TRBJ1-6	TRBV19	TRBD1	TGTGCCAGTACGACAGGGGTTGATAATTCACCCCTCCACTTT	CASTTGVDNSPLHF
once	TRBJ1-6	TRBV9	TRBD1	TGTGCCAGCAGCGGCCCCCCCGGGACAGCCGGTATCCCCCTCCACTTT	CASSGPPGTAGIPLHF
.	TRBJ2-3	TRBV4-3	TRBD2	TGCGCCAGCAGCCAGGCCCTCACTAGCGACCCCACAGATACGCAGTATTTT	CASSQALTSDPTDTQYF
.	TRBJ2-5	TRBV10-2	TRBD2	TGCGCCGGACCCCGGCTAGCGGGAGGGGGCCAAGAGACCCAGTACTTC	CAGPRLAGGGQETQYF
.	TRBJ2-3	TRBV5-1	TRBD2	TGCGCCAGCAGCGGGAGGGCACTAGATACGCAGTATTTT	CASSGRALDTQYF
.	TRBJ2-5	TRBV7-2	.	TGTGCCAGCAGCCCTCCGGGAGAGGAGGGAGAGACCCAGTACTTC	CASSPPGEEGETQYF
.	TRBJ2-2	TRBV12-5	.	TGTGCTAGTGGTTTGGTACCGGGAGTACGCACCGGGGAGCTGTTTTTT	CASGLVPGVRTGELFF
.	TRBJ1-2	TRBV7-3	TRBD1	TGTGCCAGCAGCCCCACAGGGGCCGGCTATGGCTACACCTTC	CASSPTGAGYGYTF
.	TRBJ1-3	TRBV18	.	TGTGCCAGCTCACCAGACCGGAGCTCTGGAAACACCATATATTTT	CASSPDRSSGNTIYF
.	TRBJ2-3	TRBV5-1	.	TGCGCCAGCAGCTTGGGGGCAGACACAGATACGCAGTATTTT	CASSLGADTDTQYF
.	TRBJ2-7	TRBV18	TRBD1	TGTGCCAGCTCACCGGACAGGGGTACCTACGAGCAGTACTTC	CASSPDRGTYEQYF
.	TRBJ1-1	TRBV30	.	TGTGCCTGGAGTCCTGCGGCCTTGAACACTGAAGCTTTCTTT	CAWSPAALNTEAFF
.	TRBJ1-1	TRBV19	.	TGTGCCAGTAGTGAGAGGCTCACTGAAGCTTTCTTT	CASSERLTEAFF
.	TRBJ1-1	TRBV6-5	.	TGTGCCAGCAGTTTGAGAAGGAACACTGAAGCTTTCTTT	CASSLRRNTEAFF
.	TRBJ2-7	TRBV11-2	.	TGTGCCAGCAGCACGGACCGGCGGGAGCAGTACTTC	CASSTDRREQYF
once	TRBJ2-2	TRBV30	.	TGTGCCTGGAGTTATCCCGGCCTCCCCGGGGAGCTGTTTTTT	CAWSYPGLPGELFF
.	TRBJ1-5	TRBV6-1	TRBD1	TGTGCCAGCAGTGAAAACAGGGGGATCAATCAGCCCCAGCATTTT	CASSENRGINQPQHF
.	TRBJ1-2	TRBV27	.	TGTGCCAGCAGTCCAGGGACGTATACCGGCTACACCTTC	CASSPGTYTGYTF
.	TRBJ1-3	TRBV18	.	TGTGCCAGCTCACCAAGGGGTCAAGACACCATATATTTT	CASSPRGQDTIYF
.	TRBJ2-6	TRBV5-8	TRBD1	TGTGCCAGCAGGAAACAGGGGGCGGTGGCTGGGGCCAACGTCCTGACTTTC	CASRKQGAVAGANVLTF
.	TRBJ2-7	TRBV4-3	.	TGCGCCAGCAGCCCCCAAACCCTACCCTACGAGCAGTACTTC	CASSPQTLPYEQYF
.	TRBJ2-5	TRBV10-1	TRBD1	TGCGCCAGCAGTGACCCGGGGACAGGACAAGAGACCCAGTACTTC	CASSDPGTGQETQYF
.	TRBJ2-5	TRBV9	TRBD2	TGTGCCAGCAGCGTAGGACTAGCGGGAGATGGAGAGACCCAGTACTTC	CASSVGLAGDGETQYF
.	TRBJ1-4	TRBV5-1	.	TGCGCCACGAGCGCAGGGTCAGGTGAAAAACTGTTTTTT	CATSAGSGEKLFF
.	TRBJ2-7	TRBV30	.	TGTGCCTGGAGTGTAGGCAGCCGCTACGAGCAGTACTTC	CAWSVGSRYEQYF
.	TRBJ1-2	TRBV30	TRBD1	TGTGCCTGGGGACAGGGCCACGGCTACACCTTC	CAWGQGHGYTF
.	TRBJ2-1	TRBV7-3	.	TGTGCCAGCAGCTTCGGGGCTTCCTACAATGAGCAGTTCTTC	CASSFGASYNEQFF
.	TRBJ1-1	TRBV30	.	TGTGCCTGGAGTTCACAGTCTGAAGCTTTCTTT	CAWSSQSEAFF
.	TRBJ2-3	TRBV5-1	.	TGCGCCAGCAGCTCGACTATGTCGGGCACAGATACGCAGTATTTT	CASSSTMSGTDTQYF
.	TRBJ2-3	TRBV5-1	TRBD1	TGCGCCAGCAGCTTTGCCCGTGGGACAGGGGACGCAGATACGCAGTATTTT	CASSFARGTGDADTQYF
.	TRBJ1-3	TRBV30	.	TGTGCCTGGAGTGTCTCAGGTCTTAACACCATATATTTT	CAWSVSGLNTIYF